This TCR beta chain is drawn from a study of blood T cell repertoires in COVID-19. Study-level background: From T cells, B-cell-depleted T cells, or PBMCs came the material, which was cDNA or gDNA.

Original handling: Nucleated cell number was recorded as an estimate derived from reference gene primer amplification. Sequencing used immunoSEQ multiplex PCR; TCRdb keeps in-frame clones, though not all of them. V and J calls and clone size are those listed in that table; D and trimming were worked out from the DNA. There are approximately 180,000 clones in the sample; 85% to 90% occur only once, and approximately 12% lies in the top ten. This clone occurred a few times. The CDR3 runs 12 residues. The germline V and J ends were trimmed by 3 bases and 4 bases, with 10 bases remaining between them. CDR1 is GTSNPN and CDR2 is SVGIG in the germline V gene (reference sequence). Followed longitudinally, the Seattle patients had been enrolled during active infection.

The rearrangement joins TRBV30 to TRBJ2-7; D might be TRBD1 (6 bases). The specimen sequenced was peripheral blood. This receptor was obtained from a woman in her sixties or seventies with COVID-19, enrolled during active disease. Here the CDR3 reads CAWRTGFYEQYF. Written as DNA, the CDR3 is TGTGCCTGGAGGACAGGATTTTACGAGCAGTACTTC.